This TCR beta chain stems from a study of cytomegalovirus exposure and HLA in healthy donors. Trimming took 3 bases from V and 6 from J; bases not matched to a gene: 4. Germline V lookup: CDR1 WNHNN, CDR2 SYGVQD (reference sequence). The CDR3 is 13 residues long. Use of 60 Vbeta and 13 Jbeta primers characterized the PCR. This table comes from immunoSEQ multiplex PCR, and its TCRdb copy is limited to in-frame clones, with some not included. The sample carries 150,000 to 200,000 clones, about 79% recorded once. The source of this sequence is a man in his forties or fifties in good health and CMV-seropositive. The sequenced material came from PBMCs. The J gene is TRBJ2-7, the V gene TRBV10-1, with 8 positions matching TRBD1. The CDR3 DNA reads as TGCGCCAGCAGTGACAGGGGGCCGGTCGAGCAGTACTTC. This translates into CASSDRGPVEQYF.